This T cell receptor beta chain appears in the sequencing data of a study of identical twins. TCRdb analysed the 5' RACE reads with MiXCR anew, one entry per CDR3 protein. The top ten clones hold about 0.3% of a sample with approximately 1.8 million distinct CDR3 sequences, about 32% of them seen once. Whole-study results and caveats: The study found that models underestimated out-of-frame TCR alpha sharing in monozygotic twins.

This clonotype was seen more than once but under ten times. The antigen remains undetermined. V was trimmed by 1 base and J by 3 bases, leaving 4 bases between them. Germline assignment: CDR1 ENHRY and CDR2 SYGVKD. The CDR3 totals 13 residues. This sequence originates from a newborn girl in good health. Sequences were obtained from cord blood. V usage is TRBV10-3 and J usage is TRBJ2-1; D call uncertain. The DNA for the CDR3 is TGTGCCATCAGTGAGTTTTTCTACAATGAGCAGTTCTTC. As protein: CAISEFFYNEQFF.